This T cell receptor (beta chain) appears in the sequencing data of a study of regulatory T cells in long-lasting Graves disease. TCR beta libraries were built with iRepertoire HTBI primers and Arm-PCR of CDR3 regions. TCRdb re-derived calls from the multiplex PCR reads in MiXCR, one entry per CDR3 protein. Here the sample spans more than 300,000 distinct CDR3 sequences, about 16% being singletons. Time point in this sample: newly diagnosed GD, antithyroid drugs for less than 3 months. PBMCs were the source of the RNA used for TCR sequencing. Enrollment of patients was through an endocrinology department in Xi'an, China. With respect to this clonotype: The target antigen is unknown.

Study observations and caveats: It was peripheral blood alone, not thyroid tissue, that was studied. Less diverse TCR repertoires were seen in persistent Graves' patients than in newly diagnosed ones.

The TCR originated in a female donor with Graves disease. Sequenced material: peripheral blood mononuclear cells (PBMCs), taken at new diagnosis, from a patient treated with antithyroid drugs.

The CDR3 DNA reads as TGTGCCAGCAGCTTGTCCCCGGGCGGATCTGGAAACACCATATATTTT. This gives the protein CASSLSPGGSGNTIYF. The rearrangement uses TRBV11-2 and TRBJ1-3; D unresolved. Germline CDR1 and CDR2: SGHAT and FQNNGV. The CDR3 totals 16 residues. V lost 3 bases and J 1 base, leaving 13 bases between the germline ends.